The clone carrying this TCR beta chain was observed a few times. Trimming at V came to 6 bases and at J to 9 bases, leaving 13 bases not matched to a gene. The CDR3 consists of 14 residues. Germline V gene sequence: CDR1 LGHDT, CDR2 YNNKEL (reference sequence). TCRdb used MiXCR to reprocess the 5' RACE reads, holding one entry per CDR3 protein. The table has more than 150,000 distinct CDR3 sequences, roughly 13% seen once. This sample was included in a study of CD8 T cells in ankylosing spondylitis. The chain has TRBV3-1 and TRBJ2-7; 8 bases agree with TRBD1. This sequence was found in a female donor with ankylosing spondylitis or in good health (not recorded which). Sample: blood, either unsorted or a sorted T cell fraction (not recorded which). In DNA form, the CDR3 reads TGTGCCAGCAGTTTTTTACCCCAGGGGGCTGGGCAGTACTTC. The encoded protein is CASSFLPQGAGQYF.